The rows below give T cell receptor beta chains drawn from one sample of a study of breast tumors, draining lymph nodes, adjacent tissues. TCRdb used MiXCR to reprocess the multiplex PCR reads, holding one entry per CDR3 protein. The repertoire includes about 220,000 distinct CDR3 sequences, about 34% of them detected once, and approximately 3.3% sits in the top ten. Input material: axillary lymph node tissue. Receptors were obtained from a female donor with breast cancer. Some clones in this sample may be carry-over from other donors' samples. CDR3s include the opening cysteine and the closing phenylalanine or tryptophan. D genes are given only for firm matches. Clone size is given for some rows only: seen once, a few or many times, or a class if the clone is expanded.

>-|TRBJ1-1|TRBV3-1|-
CASSLTVTTEAFF
TGTGCCAGCAGCCTGACTGTTACCACTGAAGCTTTCTTT
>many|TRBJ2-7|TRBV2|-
CASSAGGRDEQYF
TGTGCCAGCAGTGCTGGAGGACGAGACGAGCAGTACTTC
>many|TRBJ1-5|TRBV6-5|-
CASSYLTDQPQHF
TGTGCCAGCAGTTACTTGACAGATCAGCCCCAGCATTTT
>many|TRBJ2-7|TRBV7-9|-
CANSAGGGIYEQYF
TGTGCCAACAGCGCAGGAGGGGGAATCTACGAGCAGTACTTC
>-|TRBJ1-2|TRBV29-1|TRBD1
CSSYQGGNGYTF
TGCAGCAGTTACCAGGGGGGGAATGGCTACACCTTC
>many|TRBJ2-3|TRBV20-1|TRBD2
CSASPGASGVTDTQYF
TGCAGTGCTAGCCCTGGGGCTAGCGGGGTCACAGATACGCAGTATTTT
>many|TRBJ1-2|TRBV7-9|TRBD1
CASSSPGQGKNYGYTF
TGTGCCAGCAGCAGCCCGGGACAGGGTAAGAACTATGGCTACACCTTC
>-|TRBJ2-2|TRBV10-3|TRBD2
CATGGGRTGELFF
TGTGCCACGGGGGGGGGCCGGACCGGGGAGCTGTTTTTT
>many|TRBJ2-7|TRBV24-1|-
CATSGPETGEYEQYF
TGTGCCACCAGTGGCCCCGAGACAGGTGAATACGAGCAGTACTTC
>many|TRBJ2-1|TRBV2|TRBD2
CASSATSGSHEQFF
TGTGCCAGCAGTGCAACTAGCGGGAGCCATGAGCAGTTCTTC
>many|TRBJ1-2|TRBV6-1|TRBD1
CASKEGAGGYTF
TGTGCCAGCAAAGAGGGGGCGGGAGGCTACACCTTC
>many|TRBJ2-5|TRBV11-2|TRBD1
CASSFRMDRGDHETQYF
TGTGCCAGCAGCTTTAGAATGGACAGGGGGGACCACGAGACCCAGTACTTC
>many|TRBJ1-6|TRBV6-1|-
CASTDKGKPLAPLHF
TGTGCCAGCACCGATAAGGGGAAACCTTTGGCACCCCTCCACTTT
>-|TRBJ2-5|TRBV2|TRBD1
CASSWTGETQYF
TGTGCCAGCAGCTGGACAGGAGAGACCCAGTACTTC
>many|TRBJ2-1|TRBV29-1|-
CSVSGAGFRNEQFF
TGCAGCGTTTCGGGGGCAGGTTTTAGGAATGAGCAGTTCTTC
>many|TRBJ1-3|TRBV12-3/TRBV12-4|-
CASSPGRQSSGNTIYF
TGTGCCAGCAGCCCGGGACGGCAAAGCTCTGGAAACACCATATATTTT
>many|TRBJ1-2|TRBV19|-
CASKAGSSNYGYTF
TGTGCCAGCAAGGCGGGGTCCTCTAACTATGGCTACACCTTC
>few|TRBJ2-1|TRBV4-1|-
CASSQGSGGYNEQFF
TGCGCCAGCAGCCAGGGGTCCGGGGGTTACAATGAGCAGTTCTTC
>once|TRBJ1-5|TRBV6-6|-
CASSHLREAQPQHF
TGTGCCAGCAGTCACCTCAGGGAGGCTCAGCCCCAGCATTTT
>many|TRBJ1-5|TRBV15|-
CATSRDWSNQPQHF
TGTGCCACCAGCAGAGATTGGAGCAATCAGCCCCAGCATTTT
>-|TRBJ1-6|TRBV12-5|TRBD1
CASGDGTGKNSPLHF
TGTGCTAGTGGTGATGGGACAGGTAAAAATTCACCCCTCCACTTT
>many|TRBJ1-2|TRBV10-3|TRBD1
CAISEGTGIFGYTF
TGTGCCATCAGTGAGGGGACAGGGATTTTTGGCTACACCTTC